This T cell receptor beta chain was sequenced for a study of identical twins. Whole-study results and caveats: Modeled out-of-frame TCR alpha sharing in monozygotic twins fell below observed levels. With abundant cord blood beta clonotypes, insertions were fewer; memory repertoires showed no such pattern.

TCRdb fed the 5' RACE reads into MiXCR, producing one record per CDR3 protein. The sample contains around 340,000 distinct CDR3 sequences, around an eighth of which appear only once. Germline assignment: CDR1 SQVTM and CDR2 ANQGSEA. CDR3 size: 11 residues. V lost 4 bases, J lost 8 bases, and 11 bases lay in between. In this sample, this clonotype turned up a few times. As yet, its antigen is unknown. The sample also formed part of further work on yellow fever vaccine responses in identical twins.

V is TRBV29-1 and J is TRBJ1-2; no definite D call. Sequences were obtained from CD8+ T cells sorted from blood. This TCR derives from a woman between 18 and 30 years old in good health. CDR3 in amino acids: CSVGRAGGYTF. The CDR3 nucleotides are TGCAGCGTTGGCCGGGCTGGAGGCTACACCTTC. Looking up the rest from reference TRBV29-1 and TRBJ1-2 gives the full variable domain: SAVISQKPSRDICQRGTSLTIQCQVDSQVTMMFWYRQQPGQSLTLIATANQGSEATYESGFVIDKFPISRPNLTFSTLTVSNMSPEDSSIYLCSVGRAGGYTFGSGTRLTVV.